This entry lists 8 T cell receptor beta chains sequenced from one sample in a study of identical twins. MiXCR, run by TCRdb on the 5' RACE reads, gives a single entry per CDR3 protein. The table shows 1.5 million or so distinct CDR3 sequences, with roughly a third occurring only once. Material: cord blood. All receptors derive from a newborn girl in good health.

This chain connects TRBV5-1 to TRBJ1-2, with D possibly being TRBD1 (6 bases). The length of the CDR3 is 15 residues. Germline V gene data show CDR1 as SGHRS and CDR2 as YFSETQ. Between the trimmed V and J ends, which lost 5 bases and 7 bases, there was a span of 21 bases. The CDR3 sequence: CASRTSSTGLPGYTF. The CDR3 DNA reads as TGCGCCAGCAGAACCTCCTCGACAGGCCTCCCTGGCTACACCTTC.

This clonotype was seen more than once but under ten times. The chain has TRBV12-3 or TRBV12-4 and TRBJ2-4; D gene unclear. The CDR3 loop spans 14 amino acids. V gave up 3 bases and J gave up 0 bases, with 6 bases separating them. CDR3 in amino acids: CASSFGVAKNIQYF. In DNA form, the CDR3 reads TGTGCCAGCAGTTTTGGTGTAGCCAAAAACATTCAGTACTTC.

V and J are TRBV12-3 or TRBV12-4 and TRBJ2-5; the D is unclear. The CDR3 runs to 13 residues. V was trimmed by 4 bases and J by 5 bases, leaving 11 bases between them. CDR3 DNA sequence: TGTGCCAGCAGTTCCTATAGTGAGGAGACCCAGTACTTC. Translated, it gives CASSSYSEETQYF.

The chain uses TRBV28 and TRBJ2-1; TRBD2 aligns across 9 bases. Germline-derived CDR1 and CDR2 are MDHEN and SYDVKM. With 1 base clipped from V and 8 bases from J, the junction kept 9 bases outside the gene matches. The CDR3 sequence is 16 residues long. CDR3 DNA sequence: TGTGCCAGCAGTTTATCGGCCGGGACTAGCCCGGATGAGCAGTTCTTC. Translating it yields CASSLSAGTSPDEQFF. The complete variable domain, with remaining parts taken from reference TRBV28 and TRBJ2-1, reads DVKVTQSSRYLVKRTGEKVFLECVQDMDHENMFWYRQDPGLGLRLIYFSYDVKMKEKGDIPEGYSVSREKKERFSLILESASTNQTSMYLCASSLSAGTSPDEQFFGPGTRLTVL.

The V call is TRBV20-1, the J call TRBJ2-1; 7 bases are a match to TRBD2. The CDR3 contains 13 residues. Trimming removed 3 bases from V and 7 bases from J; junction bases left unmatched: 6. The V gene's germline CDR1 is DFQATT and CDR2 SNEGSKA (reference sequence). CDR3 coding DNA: TGCAGTGCTAGCGGCGCCGGGAGGAATGAGCAGTTCTTC. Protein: CSASGAGRNEQFF.

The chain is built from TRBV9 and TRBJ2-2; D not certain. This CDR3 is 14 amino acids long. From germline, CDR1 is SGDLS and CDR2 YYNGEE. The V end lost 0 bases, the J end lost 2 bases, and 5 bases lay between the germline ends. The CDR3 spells CASSVEVNTGELFF. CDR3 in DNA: TGTGCCAGCAGCGTAGAAGTAAACACCGGGGAGCTGTTTTTT.

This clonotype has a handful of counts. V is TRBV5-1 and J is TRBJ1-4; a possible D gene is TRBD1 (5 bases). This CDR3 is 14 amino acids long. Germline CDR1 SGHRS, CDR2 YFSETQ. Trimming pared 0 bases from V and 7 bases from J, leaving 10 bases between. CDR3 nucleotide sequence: TGCGCCAGCAGCTTGGGCAGGGAGGGTGAAAAACTGTTTTTT. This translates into CASSLGREGEKLFF.

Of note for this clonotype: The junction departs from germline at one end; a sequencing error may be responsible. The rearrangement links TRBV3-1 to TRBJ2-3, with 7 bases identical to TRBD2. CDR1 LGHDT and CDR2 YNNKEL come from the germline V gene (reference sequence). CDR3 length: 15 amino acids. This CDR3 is CASSQVRGVTDAQYF. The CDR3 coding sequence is TGTGCCAGCAGCCAAGTCCGGGGGGTCACAGATGCGCAGTATTTT.